What follows are 8 T cell receptor beta chains derived from one specimen sequenced in a study of CD8+ T cells in alopecia areata. After isolation, RNA underwent reverse transcription to generate cDNA as the sequencing template. TCRdb's table, derived via immunoSEQ multiplex PCR, lists solely in-frame clones and lacks some. The table has approximately 59,000 clones, approximately 43% seen once. Sequenced here: CD8+ T cells sorted from blood, sampled at week 0. These receptors were collected from a human donor with alopecia areata.

V and J are TRBV29-1 and TRBJ2-7, with TRBD1 matching over 7 bases. The CDR3 totals 13 residues. V was clipped by 7 bases and J by 4 bases; unmatched bases: 10. In germline, CDR1 is SQVTM, CDR2 ANQGSEA. DNA for the CDR3: TGCAGCGCGTGGTCCGGGACAGAGTACGAGCAGTACTTC. This sequence encodes CSAWSGTEYEQYF.

This clone has only a few counts. This rearrangement joins TRBV7-9 to TRBJ2-3; no reliable D call. Germline V gene sequence: CDR1 SEHNR, CDR2 FQNEAQ (reference sequence). The CDR3 consists of 12 residues. Trimming shortened V by 5 bases and J by 2 bases, and 5 bases separated the two germline ends. CDR3 loop: CASSINTDTQYF. CDR3 sequence (DNA): TGTGCCAGCAGCATCAACACAGATACGCAGTATTTT.

This clone has just a few counts. V usage is TRBV7-9 and J usage is TRBJ1-1; D gene ambiguous. The CDR3 runs 12 residues. The V end lost 2 bases, the J end lost 5 bases, and 6 bases lay between the germline ends. Per germline, CDR1 SEHNR and CDR2 FQNEAQ (reference sequence). As DNA, the CDR3 is TGTGCCAGCAGCTTACTCGTGACTGAAGCTTTCTTT. Its translation is CASSLLVTEAFF.

The chain carries TRBV29-1 and TRBJ2-7; possibly TRBD1 or TRBD2 for D (6 bases each). The CDR3 extends over 11 amino acids. Germline CDR1 SQVTM, CDR2 ANQGSEA. V was shortened by 6 bases and J by 7 bases, with 13 bases between the two germline ends. The CDR3 sequence is CSVGGPGEQYF. CDR3 nucleotide sequence: TGCAGCGTAGGGGGGCCCGGGGAGCAGTACTTC.

This sequence joins TRBV7-9 and TRBJ2-1; D is unclear. There are 12 residues in the CDR3. Per germline, CDR1 SEHNR and CDR2 FQNEAQ (reference sequence). Trimming removed 6 bases at V and 6 bases at J, with 9 bases between. The CDR3 coding sequence is TGTGCCAGCAGTGCAGAATTCAATGAGCAGTTCTTC. Residues: CASSAEFNEQFF.

The rearrangement joins TRBV9 to TRBJ2-3; D gene uncertain. The CDR3 totals 14 residues. Deletions cut 4 bases from V and 4 bases from J, with 13 bases between. The germline V gene has CDR1 SGDLS and CDR2 YYNGEE. The CDR3 DNA reads TGTGCCAGCAGCCCCGCCGGAAAGTCAGATACGCAGTATTTT. Translation: CASSPAGKSDTQYF.

This clone occurred a few times. The rearrangement joins TRBV6-5 to TRBJ2-1, with a possible D match to TRBD2 (5 bases). CDR1 and CDR2 (germline): MNHEY, SVGAGI. The ends were cut back, 6 bases at V and 7 bases at J, with 10 bases in the middle. The CDR3 covers 12 residues. CDR3 region: CASRTLANEQFF. The CDR3 DNA is TGTGCCAGCAGAACCCTAGCAAATGAGCAGTTCTTC.

V usage is TRBV13 and J usage is TRBJ2-7; TRBD1 aligns across 7 bases. The CDR3 runs 14 residues. Unmatched junction bases numbered 4, after V lost 5 bases and J lost 0 bases. Per the germline V gene, CDR1 is PRHDT and CDR2 is FYEKMQ (reference sequence). The CDR3 region is CASSNDRDSYEQYF. CDR3 DNA: TGTGCCAGCAGCAACGACAGGGACTCCTACGAGCAGTACTTC.